A single sample gave rise to the 31 T cell receptor beta chains below, sequenced in a study of blood T cell repertoires in COVID-19. Here immunoSEQ multiplex PCR was the method, and the copy in TCRdb shows in-frame clones only, minus some. This sample has fewer than 250,000 clones, with 80% to 95% found just once. The material sequenced was peripheral blood. The receptors here all came from a man aged 25 to 40 with COVID-19, enrolled during active disease.

The gene calls are TRBV27 and TRBJ1-1, with 7 nucleotides matching TRBD1. The J segment lost 6 bases and the V segment lost 5 bases, leaving 12 bases of the junction unmatched. Germline lookup yields CDR1 MNHEY and CDR2 SMNVEV (reference sequence). The CDR3 is made up of 15 amino acids. This CDR3 reads CASSERQGWSAEAFF. CDR3 coding DNA: TGTGCCAGCAGTGAGAGACAGGGATGGAGTGCTGAAGCTTTCTTT.

This chain links TRBV29-1 with TRBJ1-2; no clear D gene. The CDR3 sequence is 12 residues long. Trimming left V 3 bases short and J 8 bases short, with 13 bases between. Germline CDR1 is SQVTM and CDR2 is ANQGSEA. The CDR3 loop reads CSVDRVSVGYTF. The DNA of the CDR3 is TGCAGCGTTGATCGGGTGTCCGTCGGCTACACCTTC.

This clone occurred a few times. The chain carries TRBV12-3 or TRBV12-4 and TRBJ2-5; no clear D gene. The V end lost 3 bases, the J end lost 2 bases, and 4 bases lay between the germline ends. The CDR3 spans 12 residues. The CDR3 DNA follows: TGTGCCAGCAGTTTTGTACAAGAGACCCAGTACTTC. Protein: CASSFVQETQYF.

CDR3: CASGAVYGYTF. In nucleotides, the CDR3 is TGCGCCAGCGGAGCGGTCTATGGCTACACCTTC. The V call is TRBV10-1, the J call TRBJ1-2, with D hard to call. This CDR3 has 11 amino acids. Germline CDR1 is WNHNN and CDR2 is SYGVQD (reference sequence). Trimming pared 8 bases from V and 4 bases from J, leaving 8 bases between.

V is TRBV29-1 and J is TRBJ1-1, with D perhaps matching TRBD1 (5 bases). The ends were cut back, 6 bases at V and 6 bases at J, with 8 bases in the middle. The CDR3 totals 10 residues. Germline CDR1 reads SQVTM; CDR2 reads ANQGSEA. CDR3 protein: CSVWGAEAFF. The CDR3 DNA reads as TGCAGCGTGTGGGGGGCTGAAGCTTTCTTT.

CDR3 DNA sequence: TGCAGCGTAAAACAGGGAGCCTATGGCTACACCTTC. The encoded protein is CSVKQGAYGYTF. The chain recombines TRBV29-1 with TRBJ1-2; weak D call: TRBD1 (6 bases). The germline V and J ends were trimmed by 6 bases and 4 bases, with 12 bases remaining between them. The length of the CDR3 is 12 residues. In germline, CDR1 is SQVTM, CDR2 ANQGSEA. The whole variable domain, remainder taken from reference TRBV29-1 and TRBJ1-2, is SAVISQKPSRDICQRGTSLTIQCQVDSQVTMMFWYRQQPGQSLTLIATANQGSEATYESGFVIDKFPISRPNLTFSTLTVSNMSPEDSSIYLCSVKQGAYGYTFGSGTRLTVV.

There are a few counts of this clone. The chain carries TRBV11-2 and TRBJ2-7; D is possibly TRBD1 (6 bases). The germline V and J ends were trimmed by 1 base and 7 bases, with 20 bases remaining between them. The germline gives CDR1 SGHAT, CDR2 FQNNGV. The CDR3 runs to 16 residues. CDR3 region: CASSLVQGSPLREQYF. For the CDR3, the DNA is TGTGCCAGCAGCTTAGTACAGGGCTCGCCTCTACGGGAGCAGTACTTC.

The V gene is TRBV15, the J gene TRBJ1-6; the D gene is possibly TRBD1 (5 bases). Trimming shortened V by 5 bases and J by 9 bases, and 17 bases separated the two germline ends. The CDR3 loop spans 15 amino acids. The germline gives CDR1 LNHNV, CDR2 YYDKDF (reference sequence). The CDR3 DNA follows: TGTGCCACCAGCCCAGCGGGGGGAGTCGGTTCACCCCTCCACTTT. This sequence encodes CATSPAGGVGSPLHF.

This clone appeared once. This sequence joins TRBV5-1 and TRBJ1-2, with TRBD1 matching over 12 bases. The CDR3 totals 17 residues. Germline assignment: CDR1 SGHRS and CDR2 YFSETQ. Germline trimming cut 4 bases from V and 8 bases from J; bases unmatched to any gene: 15. This CDR3 reads CASSITFTGQGAQGYTF. The CDR3 coding sequence is TGCGCCAGCAGCATCACTTTCACGGGACAGGGGGCGCAGGGCTACACCTTC.

The CDR3 DNA reads TGTGCCAGCAGCTTTAGCGGGGGGTGGGCAGATACGCAGTATTTT. It is translated as CASSFSGGWADTQYF. The rearrangement links TRBV7-2 to TRBJ2-3, with 10 bases identical to TRBD2. The J segment lost 4 bases and the V segment lost 3 bases, leaving 4 bases of the junction unmatched. Germline CDR1 and CDR2: SGHTA and FQGNSA. CDR3 length equals 15 residues.

V and J are TRBV13 and TRBJ2-3; TRBD1 might be the D (5 bases). The V gene's germline CDR1 is PRHDT and CDR2 FYEKMQ (reference sequence). The CDR3 loop spans 14 amino acids. V lost 5 bases, J lost 5 bases, and 14 bases lay in between. DNA for the CDR3: TGTGCCAGCAGCGGGGCCGCCGTTGTAGATACGCAGTATTTT. Amino acids: CASSGAAVVDTQYF.

V is TRBV6-6 and J is TRBJ1-2; TRBD1 matches 7 bases. Germline trimming cut 2 bases from V and 8 bases from J; bases unmatched to any gene: 14. CDR1 is MNHNY and CDR2 is SVGAGI in the germline V gene (reference sequence). This CDR3 is built from 16 residues. The CDR3 reads CASSYLRDRDVEGYTF. The CDR3 DNA reads as TGTGCCAGCAGTTACCTCCGAGACAGGGATGTGGAAGGCTACACCTTC.

The chain couples TRBV30 to TRBJ1-2; TRBD1 might be the D (5 bases). The CDR3 is 13 residues long. CDR1 and CDR2 from the germline V gene are GTSNPN and SVGIG (reference sequence). V lost 3 bases, J lost 2 bases, and 10 bases lay in between. CDR3 loop: CAWSSGRNYGYTF. CDR3 nucleotides: TGTGCCTGGAGCTCAGGGAGGAACTATGGCTACACCTTC.

This CDR3 is CASSQDGGPQQETQYF. The CDR3 bases are TGCGCCAGCAGCCAAGATGGTGGGCCTCAACAAGAGACCCAGTACTTC. The gene calls are TRBV4-1 and TRBJ2-5; D uncertain. From germline, CDR1 is MGHRA and CDR2 YSYEKL. Trimming took 0 bases from V and 2 from J, leaving 13 bases between them. CDR3 length equals 16 residues.

The gene calls are TRBV4-1 and TRBJ1-4; D is unclear. V shed 0 bases and J shed 8 bases, with 13 bases lying between them. Germline lookup yields CDR1 MGHRA and CDR2 YSYEKL. The CDR3 length is 15 residues. Here the CDR3 DNA reads TGCGCCAGCAGCCAAGAGGGTAGGGAGTGGGAAAAACTGTTTTTT. Translating gives CASSQEGREWEKLFF.

The chain recombines TRBV9 with TRBJ2-1, with 7 bases matching TRBD1. CDR3 length: 15 residues. CDR1 and CDR2 (germline): SGDLS, YYNGEE. V lost 3 bases, J lost 7 bases, and 10 bases stayed unmatched. The CDR3 coding sequence is TGTGCCAGCAGCGCGCGCCAGGGGGATTTTAATGAGCAGTTCTTC. Amino acids: CASSARQGDFNEQFF.

V and J are TRBV2 and TRBJ2-5; 15 nucleotides line up with TRBD2. CDR1 and CDR2 from the germline V gene are SNHLY and FYNNEI. The CDR3 is made up of 15 amino acids. J gave up 5 bases and V 6 bases, and 4 bases lay outside the gene matches. The CDR3 DNA reads TGTGCCAGCAGGTGGACTAGCGGGGGGGCTGAGACCCAGTACTTC. This encodes CASRWTSGGAETQYF.

The chain recombines TRBV5-6 with TRBJ1-5; 7 nucleotides match TRBD1. The V and J ends lost 7 bases and 2 bases, in that order; junction bases with no gene match: 6. This CDR3 has 14 residues. Looked up from germline, CDR1 is SGHDT and CDR2 is YYEEEE. DNA for the CDR3: TGTGCCAGCCGCAGGGGGGCAGGCAATCAGCCCCAGCATTTT. Translation gives CASRRGAGNQPQHF.

The rearrangement links TRBV7-9 to TRBJ1-2; tentatively, D is TRBD1 (6 bases). The V end lost 1 base, the J end lost 4 bases, and 13 bases lay between the germline ends. CDR3 length: 15 residues. Germline CDR1 and CDR2: SEHNR and FQNEAQ (reference sequence). The DNA of the CDR3 is TGTGCCAGCAGCTTAGACAGGGAAGAAGTCTATGGCTACACCTTC. Protein sequence: CASSLDREEVYGYTF.

V usage is TRBV5-6 and J usage is TRBJ1-1; TRBD1 aligns across 8 bases. V was pared by 10 bases and J by 3 bases, with 17 bases of the junction left unmatched. The CDR3 is made up of 16 amino acids. Germline V gives CDR1 SGHDT, CDR2 YYEEEE. In nucleotides, the CDR3 is TGTGCCTCCCTGGGAGACAGGGGCTACTTTGACACTGAAGCTTTCTTT. Protein sequence: CASLGDRGYFDTEAFF.

The chain has TRBV4-2 and TRBJ2-7, with TRBD1 matching 11 bases. This CDR3 spans 16 amino acids. CDR1 and CDR2 (germline): LGHNA, YNFKEQ. V was pared by 0 bases and J by 3 bases, with 4 bases of the junction left unmatched. This chain's CDR3 is CASSQEGGTGGYEQYF. The CDR3 DNA reads TGTGCCAGCAGCCAAGAGGGGGGGACAGGGGGCTACGAGCAGTACTTC.

This chain joins TRBV19 and TRBJ2-1, with 12 bases lining up with TRBD1. The ends lost 4 bases at V and 10 bases at J; junction bases unmatched: 8. The CDR3 is 15 residues long. CDR1 is LNHDA, CDR2 SQIVND, per germline (reference sequence). The CDR3: CASSTGTGGSGEQFF. The CDR3 nucleotides are TGTGCCAGTAGTACAGGGACAGGGGGCTCGGGAGAGCAGTTCTTC.

The chain links TRBV6-5 to TRBJ1-2, with TRBD1 identical over 8 bases. The CDR3 spans 14 residues. V shed 3 bases, J shed 3 bases, and the junction held 3 bases outside the gene matches. Germline-derived CDR1 and CDR2 are MNHEY and SVGAGI. The CDR3 coding sequence is TGTGCCAGCAGTTATTCGGGACAGGACTATGGCTACACCTTC. Protein sequence: CASSYSGQDYGYTF.

V gene TRBV10-2 combines with J gene TRBJ1-1; D possibly corresponds to TRBD1 (6 bases). CDR1 and CDR2 (germline): WSHSY, SAAADI. Trimming pared 6 bases from V and 1 base from J, leaving 12 bases between. The CDR3 loop spans 14 amino acids. CDR3 loop: CASSLTTGNTEAFF. The CDR3 DNA reads TGCGCCAGCAGCCTTACGACAGGGAACACTGAAGCTTTCTTT.

This chain links TRBV3-1 (or the pseudogene TRBV3-2) with TRBJ1-5; 12 positions match TRBD1. Germline lookup yields CDR1 LGHDT and CDR2 YNNKEL (reference sequence). With V trimmed by 1 base and J by 3 bases, 13 bases remained unmatched. CDR3 length: 20 residues. CDR3 amino acids: CASSQGIFGTGGFNNQPQHF. The CDR3 region has the DNA TGTGCCAGCAGCCAAGGTATTTTCGGGACAGGGGGCTTCAACAATCAGCCCCAGCATTTT.

V gene TRBV7-2 combines with J gene TRBJ2-5; 8 positions match TRBD2. In germline, CDR1 is SGHTA, CDR2 FQGNSA. The CDR3 loop spans 15 amino acids. V lost 5 bases to trimming and J lost 5 bases; unmatched junction nucleotides: 10. CDR3 bases: TGTGCCAGCAGCCCTTCGGCGGGGGGATACGAGACCCAGTACTTC. Amino acid sequence: CASSPSAGGYETQYF.

The chain combines TRBV5-1 with TRBJ1-4; 7 bases agree with TRBD1. Germline CDR1 SGHRS, CDR2 YFSETQ. The CDR3 spans 15 residues. V lost 0 bases and J lost 2; bases outside the gene matches: 1. The CDR3 loop reads CASSLVGQTNEKLFF. DNA for the CDR3: TGCGCCAGCAGCTTGGTGGGACAGACTAATGAAAAACTGTTTTTT.

This clone was seen more than once but under ten times. CDR3 coding DNA: TGTGCCAGCAGTAGAGAGGGGACAGGGTATACTGAAGCTTTCTTT. This encodes CASSREGTGYTEAFF. The chain has TRBV2 and TRBJ1-1, with 9 bases fitting TRBD1. The CDR3 contains 15 residues. Germline CDR1 reads SNHLY; CDR2 reads FYNNEI. V trimming: 5 bases; J trimming: 5 bases; junction bases outside the gene matches: 9.

This sequence joins TRBV19 and TRBJ2-7, with 7 bases matching TRBD1. Germline V gene lookup returns CDR1 LNHDA and CDR2 SQIVND (reference sequence). Unmatched junction bases numbered 5, after V lost 3 bases and J lost 3 bases. The CDR3 sequence is 14 residues long. The CDR3 nucleotides read TGTGCCAGTAGTATTTCCCCAGGGGGCTACGAGCAGTACTTC. This encodes CASSISPGGYEQYF.

The chain has TRBV19 and TRBJ1-5; possible D gene TRBD1, 5 bases. This CDR3 region has 15 residues. Germline V lookup: CDR1 LNHDA, CDR2 SQIVND (reference sequence). The V gene lost 1 base and the J gene lost 5 bases, with 12 bases spanning the gap. Here the CDR3 DNA reads TGTGCCAGTAGTATAGGGGTACCAGGGTATCAGCCCCAGCATTTT. It encodes CASSIGVPGYQPQHF.

The chain employs TRBV9 and TRBJ1-1, with TRBD1 matching over 7 bases. The germline gives CDR1 SGDLS, CDR2 YYNGEE. Trimming took 4 bases from V and 1 from J; bases not matched to a gene: 10. This CDR3 is 16 amino acids long. The CDR3 coding sequence is TGTGCCAGCAGCCCCCACGACAGGGTACGGAACACTGAAGCTTTCTTT. This translates into CASSPHDRVRNTEAFF.